This T cell receptor (beta chain) was captured by sequencing in a study of technical replicates of blood from several donors. Assay used: immunoSEQ multiplex PCR; TCRdb lists only in-frame clones, some missing. Of tens of thousands of clones listed, more than 85% were seen once; the top ten hold 4.5% to 5.5%. Germline-derived CDR1 and CDR2 are SGHVS and FNYEAQ. V shed 5 bases, J shed 6 bases, and the junction held 15 bases outside the gene matches. CDR3 length: 16 residues. The TCR was taken from a human donor in good health. Some clones in this sample may be carry-over from other donors' samples. J is TRBJ2-7 and V is TRBV7-6; TRBD2 aligns across 8 bases. Sequenced: PBMCs. The CDR3 DNA reads as TGTGCCAGCAGCCCCAACTCCGGGGGGGGGCCACTCGAGCAGTACTTC. This codes for CASSPNSGGGPLEQYF.